The present T cell receptor (beta chain) was sequenced within a study of cytomegalovirus exposure and HLA in healthy donors. Overall study context: Earlier work reported 117 million unique TCR beta sequences from some 180 million T cells. Study-wide findings and caveats: According to the study, 150 to 200 TCR beta chains were cytomegalovirus-associated.

The CDR3 runs 16 residues. Germline loops: CDR1 SQVTM, CDR2 ANQGSEA. V was cut by 2 bases and J by 1 base, with 17 bases left in between. The study ran its PCR with 60 Vbeta and 13 Jbeta primers. Sequencing used immunoSEQ multiplex PCR; TCRdb keeps in-frame clones, though not all of them. Here the sample spans about 120,000 clones, roughly 67% being singletons. Comments on this clone: The antigen is unknown.

Sequencing input: PBMCs. This TCR came from a man younger than 35 in good health and CMV-seropositive. The rearrangement links TRBV29-1 to TRBJ2-5, with D perhaps TRBD1 (7 bases). The CDR3: CSVEPVRGAVQETQYF. CDR3 sequence (DNA): TGCAGCGTTGAACCAGTCAGGGGGGCCGTCCAAGAGACCCAGTACTTC.